A single T cell receptor (beta chain) is shown here with its context. The target antigen is unknown. This sample stems from a study of vaccination and CD4 T cells after COVID-19. Specified treatment: roughly 11-day PBMC culture with coronavirus spike peptide pools or control peptides (ViraFEST assay). Germline V lookup: CDR1 SGHRS, CDR2 YFSETQ. The J segment lost 6 bases and the V segment lost 3 bases, leaving 10 bases of the junction unmatched. The CDR3 has 16 residues. Sequenced with the Oncomine TCR Beta short-read assay was DNA taken from cultured CD4+ T cells. TCRdb analysed the PCR reads with MiXCR anew, one entry per CDR3 protein. The data show over 10,000 distinct CDR3 sequences, under 75% seen once.

This chain connects TRBV5-1 to TRBJ2-2, with 8 bases fitting TRBD2. Material for sequencing was CD4+ T cells from blood, cultured in vitro. The sequence came from a human donor who had recovered from COVID-19. CDR3 DNA: TGCGCCAGCAGCTCAATATCGAGCGGGAGCGCCGGGGAGCTGTTTTTT. Encoded protein: CASSSISSGSAGELFF. The full variable domain, completed using reference TRBV5-1 and TRBJ2-2, is KAGVTQTPRYLIKTRGQQVTLSCSPISGHRSVSWYQQTPGQGLQFLFEYFSETQRNKGNFPGRFSGRQFSNSRSEMNVSTLELGDSALYLCASSSISSGSAGELFFGEGSRLTVL.